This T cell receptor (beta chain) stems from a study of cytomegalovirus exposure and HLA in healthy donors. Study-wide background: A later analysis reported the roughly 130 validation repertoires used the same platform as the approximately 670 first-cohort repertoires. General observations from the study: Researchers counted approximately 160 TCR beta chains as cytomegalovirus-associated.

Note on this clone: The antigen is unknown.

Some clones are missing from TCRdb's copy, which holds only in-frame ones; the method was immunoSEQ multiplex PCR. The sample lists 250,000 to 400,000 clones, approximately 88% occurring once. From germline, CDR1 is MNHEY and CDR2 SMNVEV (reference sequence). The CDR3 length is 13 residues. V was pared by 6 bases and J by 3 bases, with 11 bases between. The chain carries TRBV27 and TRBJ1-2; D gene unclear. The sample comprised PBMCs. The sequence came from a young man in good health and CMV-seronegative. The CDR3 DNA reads TGTGCCAGCAGACCGGAGAGTCACTATGGCTACACCTTC. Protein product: CASRPESHYGYTF.